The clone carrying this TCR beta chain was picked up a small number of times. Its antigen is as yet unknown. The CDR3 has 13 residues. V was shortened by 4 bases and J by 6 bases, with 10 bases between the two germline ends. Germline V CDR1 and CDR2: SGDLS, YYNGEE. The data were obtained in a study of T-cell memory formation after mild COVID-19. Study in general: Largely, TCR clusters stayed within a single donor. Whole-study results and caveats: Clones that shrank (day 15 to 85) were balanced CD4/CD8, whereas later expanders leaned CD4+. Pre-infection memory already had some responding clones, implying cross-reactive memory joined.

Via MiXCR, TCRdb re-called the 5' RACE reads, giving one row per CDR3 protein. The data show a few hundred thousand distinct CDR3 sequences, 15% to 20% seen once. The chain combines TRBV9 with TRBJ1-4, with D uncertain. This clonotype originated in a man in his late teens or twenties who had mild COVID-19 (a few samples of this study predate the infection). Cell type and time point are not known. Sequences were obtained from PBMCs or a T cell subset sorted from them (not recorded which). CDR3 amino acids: CASSPDLYEKLFF. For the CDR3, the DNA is TGTGCCAGCAGCCCGGACCTGTATGAAAAACTGTTTTTT.